This TCR beta chain came from a study of blood T cell repertoires in COVID-19. The overall study: Acute-phase and convalescent COVID-19 samples originated in the United States, Italy and Spain.

The V segment lost 0 bases and the J segment 5 bases; nucleotides outside the gene matches: 2. The CDR3 sequence is 15 residues long. The germline CDR1 and CDR2 sequences are MNHEY and SVGAGI. Libraries were prepared by immunoSEQ multiplex PCR; TCRdb keeps only in-frame clonotypes and omits some of them. The repertoire includes about 46,000 clones, approximately 89% of them detected once, and about 8% sits in the top ten. This clone has just one count. The clonotype comes from a man in his fifties or sixties with acute or convalescent COVID-19. Source material: peripheral blood. The gene calls are TRBV6-5 and TRBJ2-2, with 8 bases fitting TRBD2. CDR3 loop: CASSYSRGGTGELFF. Here the CDR3 DNA reads TGTGCCAGCAGTTACTCCCGGGGGGGAACCGGGGAGCTGTTTTTT.